This entry lists 22 T cell receptor beta chains sequenced from one sample in a study of T cells in Graves' hyperthyroidism and ophthalmopathy (dated by TCRdb to about 2019). The method was multiplex PCR. The sample was run on an Illumina HiSeq 2000. The TCR beta CDR3 regions were amplified from RNA transcripts. The TCR CDR3 was subjected to a first round of RT-PCR using the HTBI primer set and the Qiagen OneStep RT-PCR kit. Through fastp at Q25 and MiXCR, TCRdb rebuilt clones from the public reads, retaining in-frame beta chains. All rows with the same CDR3 protein become a single entry with the most common DNA and genes. The sample contains around 300,000 distinct CDR3 sequences, roughly 14% of them found a single time. The top ten clones comprise roughly 8.5% of the sample. The specimen was blood. Source of these receptors: a woman in her twenties or thirties with Graves' hyperthyroidism that later progressed to Graves' ophthalmopathy.

This clonotype was observed many times. The chain uses TRBV7-3 and TRBJ2-3, with TRBD2 identical over 11 bases. From germline, CDR1 is SGHTA and CDR2 FQGTGA. V dropped 6 bases and J dropped 3; count of bases not matched to a gene: 5. The CDR3 covers 15 residues. The chain's CDR3 is CASSSGTSGTDTQYF. The CDR3 DNA follows: TGTGCCAGCAGTTCCGGGACTAGCGGTACAGATACGCAGTATTTT.

This clonotype appeared many times. V and J are TRBV7-2 and TRBJ2-5; D is possibly TRBD1 or TRBD2 (5 bases each). The germline V and J ends were trimmed by 1 base and 5 bases, with 17 bases remaining between them. The length of the CDR3 is 16 residues. Germline V CDR1 and CDR2: SGHTA, FQGNSA. The CDR3 sequence is CASSLGVGAKGETQYF. The DNA of the CDR3 is TGTGCCAGCAGCTTAGGGGTCGGGGCTAAGGGGGAGACCCAGTACTTC.

There are a few counts of this clonotype. This may come from a read error, since a much larger clone is one base off. V is TRBV12-3 or TRBV12-4 and J is TRBJ2-1, with 9 nucleotides matching TRBD2. The CDR3 has 15 amino acids. The chain's CDR3 is CASSLAGGPKDEQSF. The CDR3 DNA sequence: TGTGCCAGCAGTTTGGCGGGAGGGCCTAAGGATGAGCAGTCCTTC.

In this sample, this clonotype turned up many times. The chain uses TRBV13 and TRBJ2-7, with TRBD2 matching over 7 bases. The trim removed 1 base at V and 1 base at J, leaving 1 base unmatched. Germline loops: CDR1 PRHDT, CDR2 FYEKMQ (reference sequence). The CDR3 consists of 14 residues. The DNA for the CDR3 is TGTGCCAGCAGCTTAGAAGCGGGGTCCTACGAGCAGTACTTC. It specifies CASSLEAGSYEQYF.

This clonotype was seen repeatedly, ten times or more. V and J are TRBV29-1 and TRBJ2-3, with TRBD2 matching over 9 bases. The CDR3 totals 13 residues. CDR1 and CDR2 from the germline V gene are SQVTM and ANQGSEA. V shed 7 bases and J 9 bases; nucleotides not matched to a gene: 11. The CDR3 DNA reads TGCAGCGCCCGACAGCGGGAGGAGCGCACGCAGTATTTT. Protein sequence: CSARQREERTQYF.

The chain has TRBV12-3 or TRBV12-4 and TRBJ2-1; 12 nucleotides align to TRBD2. CDR3 length: 15 residues. Trimming at V came to 6 bases and at J to 8 bases, leaving 8 bases not matched to a gene. This CDR3 reads CASRRGLAGPDEQFF. DNA of the CDR3: TGTGCCAGCAGACGAGGACTAGCGGGACCCGATGAGCAGTTCTTC.

This clonotype was recorded many times. The rearrangement links TRBV11-2 to TRBJ1-2; tentatively, D is TRBD1 (5 bases). In germline, CDR1 is SGHAT, CDR2 FQNNGV. The CDR3 spans 14 residues. V was trimmed by 5 bases and J by 2 bases, leaving 12 bases between them. Here the CDR3 DNA reads TGTGCCAGCAGCCCTCTACAGGAGAACTATGGCTACACCTTC. Protein: CASSPLQENYGYTF.

Many counts were recorded for this clonotype. CDR3 residues: CASSLGTSGTYEQYF. In DNA, the CDR3 is TGTGCCAGCAGCTTAGGGACTAGCGGTACCTACGAGCAGTACTTC. This sequence joins TRBV7-2 and TRBJ2-7; 10 positions agree with TRBD2. Germline CDR1 and CDR2: SGHTA and FQGNSA. This CDR3 is built from 15 residues. V lost 1 base, J lost 2 bases, and 2 bases stayed unmatched.

This clonotype came up many times. The gene calls are TRBV11-2 and TRBJ2-6; 11 positions agree with TRBD2. The CDR3 contains 20 residues. Trimming cost V 5 bases and J 0 bases; bases outside gene matches: 12. Germline CDR1 SGHAT, CDR2 FQNNGV. CDR3 sequence: CASSHLTSGTRNSGANVLTF. The CDR3 region has the DNA TGTGCCAGCAGCCACCTGACTAGCGGGACAAGAAACTCTGGGGCCAACGTCCTGACTTTC. Looking up the rest from reference TRBV11-2 and TRBJ2-6 gives the full variable domain: EAGVAQSPRYKIIEKRQSVAFWCNPISGHATLYWYQQILGQGPKLLIQFQNNGVVDDSQLPKDRFSAERLKGVDSTLKIQPAKLEDSAVYLCASSHLTSGTRNSGANVLTFGAGSRLTVL.

This clonotype was counted at least ten times. The genes are TRBV3-1 and TRBJ1-2; D gene ambiguous. The CDR3 contains 13 residues. The ends were cut back, 1 base at V and 4 bases at J, with 7 bases in the middle. Germline V lookup: CDR1 LGHDT, CDR2 YNNKEL (reference sequence). DNA of the CDR3: TGTGCCAGCAGCCAAGGCGGGTTCTATGGCTACACCTTC. It translates to CASSQGGFYGYTF.

This clonotype has just a few counts. The V call is TRBV4-3, the J call TRBJ2-6, with D possibly being TRBD2 (5 bases). V was pared by 0 bases and J by 0 bases, with 6 bases between. The CDR3 length is 16 residues. Per germline, CDR1 LGHNA and CDR2 YSLEER. The DNA of the CDR3 is TGCGCCAGCAGCCAAGATGCGGGCTCTGGGGCCAACGTCCTGACTTTC. It codes for CASSQDAGSGANVLTF.

In its sample, this clonotype was seen a few times. The chain employs TRBV4-2 and TRBJ2-1, with D tentatively TRBD2 (5 bases). The V end was cut by 7 bases, the J end by 4 bases, with 14 bases between. Per germline, CDR1 LGHNA and CDR2 YNFKEQ. The length of the CDR3 is 14 residues. The DNA for the CDR3 is TGTGCCAGCAACCACCCCGGACTGTACAATGAGCAGTTCTTC. This sequence encodes CASNHPGLYNEQFF.

This clonotype appeared many times. The chain combines TRBV7-9 with TRBJ2-7; the D gene is possibly TRBD1 (6 bases). The CDR3 sequence is 15 residues long. With 6 bases removed from V and 3 bases from J, the gap between germline ends came to 18 bases. Germline values: CDR1 SEHNR, CDR2 FQNEAQ (reference sequence). The CDR3 DNA reads TGTGCCAGCAGTTCCGAGGGGGAGACCTACTACGAGCAGTACTTC. It encodes CASSSEGETYYEQYF.

This clonotype appeared many times. This sequence joins TRBV5-1 and TRBJ1-4, with a tentative D call TRBD1 (6 bases). This CDR3 region has 16 residues. Trimming shortened V by 1 base and J by 5 bases, and 15 bases separated the two germline ends. Germline V lookup: CDR1 SGHRS, CDR2 YFSETQ. For the CDR3, the DNA is TGCGCCAGCAGCTTGTTCGGGGGCGAGTCCAATGAAAAACTGTTTTTT. This encodes CASSLFGGESNEKLFF.

In this sample, this clonotype turned up many times. J is TRBJ1-2 and V is TRBV2, with D possibly being TRBD1 (5 bases). V was pared by 2 bases and J by 5 bases, with 15 bases between. This CDR3 is 15 amino acids long. The germline V gene has CDR1 SNHLY and CDR2 FYNNEI. As DNA, the CDR3 is TGTGCCAGCAGTGAATTACAGGCCGTCCTATATGGCTACACCTTC. Encoded protein: CASSELQAVLYGYTF. Based on the CDR3 plus reference TRBV2 and TRBJ1-2, the full variable domain is EPEVTQTPSHQVTQMGQEVILRCVPISNHLYFYWYRQILGQKVEFLVSFYNNEISEKSEIFDDQFSVERPDGSNFTLKIRSTKLEDSAMYFCASSELQAVLYGYTFGSGTRLTVV.

As to this clonotype: This could be a read error, since a much larger clone is one nucleotide away. V gene TRBV6-1 combines with J gene TRBJ2-2; a possible D gene is TRBD2 (5 bases). The V gene lost 8 bases and the J gene lost 6 bases, with 19 bases spanning the gap. CDR3 size: 15 residues. The germline gives CDR1 MNHNS, CDR2 SASEGT. In DNA, the CDR3 is TGTGCCAGCCTATCCGGGGAACATGGTGCCGGGGAGCTGTTTTTT. This encodes CASLSGEHGAGELFF.

In this sample, this clonotype turned up many times. This chain joins TRBV2 and TRBJ2-7; 8 nucleotides align to TRBD2. This CDR3 has 17 residues. Per germline, CDR1 SNHLY and CDR2 FYNNEI. Losses at the gene ends were 0 bases for V and 2 bases for J; bases not matched to a gene: 9. CDR3 nucleotide sequence: TGTGCCAGCAGTGAAGCTCTGGGCGGGAGGTCAACCTACGAGCAGTACTTC. Its translation: CASSEALGGRSTYEQYF.

This clonotype was observed many times. This chain connects TRBV28 to TRBJ2-1; unclear D gene. The germline CDR1 and CDR2 sequences are MDHEN and SYDVKM. The CDR3 runs to 13 residues. With 5 bases removed from V and 8 bases from J, the gap between germline ends came to 13 bases. CDR3 in DNA: TGTGCCAGCAGTCGTGGGCCAGGCGATGAGCAGTTCTTC. Translated: CASSRGPGDEQFF.

This clonotype was seen only a few times. The genes are TRBV29-1 and TRBJ1-2; no firm D call. Trimming stripped 4 bases from V and 2 bases from J, with 8 bases between. Germline lookup yields CDR1 SQVTM and CDR2 ANQGSEA. This CDR3 comprises 12 residues. The DNA for the CDR3 is TGCAGCGTTGTGACGCAAAACTATGGCTACACCTTC. It specifies CSVVTQNYGYTF.

This clonotype was picked up many times. This chain uses TRBV6-1 with TRBJ2-7; 7 bases map to TRBD2. With V trimmed by 5 bases and J by 2 bases, 9 bases remained unmatched. Germline lookup yields CDR1 MNHNS and CDR2 SASEGT. This CDR3 has 15 residues. As DNA, the CDR3 is TGTGCCAGCAGTTGGGGCCGGGACTACACCTACGAGCAGTACTTC. Residues: CASSWGRDYTYEQYF.

The V gene is TRBV15, the J gene TRBJ2-5; no reliable D call. Trimming stripped 0 bases from V and 7 bases from J, with 12 bases between. Germline V gives CDR1 LNHNV, CDR2 YYDKDF (reference sequence). This CDR3 is 14 amino acids long. CDR3 DNA sequence: TGTGCCACCAGCAGAGATCCTGGCGCCGGGACCCAGTACTTC. Protein product: CATSRDPGAGTQYF.

The rearrangement joins TRBV29-1 to TRBJ2-7; D remains ambiguous. Germline CDR1 reads SQVTM; CDR2 reads ANQGSEA. Trimming stripped 1 base from V and 5 bases from J, with 12 bases between. This CDR3 is built from 13 residues. The CDR3 DNA sequence: TGCAGCGTTGAAGCAAGTGATCGCCACGAGCAGTACTTC. Residues: CSVEASDRHEQYF.